This entry lists 21 T cell receptor beta chains sequenced from one sample in a study of T-cell memory formation after mild COVID-19 (dated by TCRdb to the early 2020s). Libraries were prepared through 5' RACE. TCRdb names Illumina NovaSeq 6000 as the instrument used. Clones were called with MiXCR by TCRdb after fastp trimmed the public reads at Q25, and only in-frame beta chains were retained. Identical CDR3 protein sequences are pooled into one entry, listed with their most common genes and DNA. The sample contains over 350,000 distinct CDR3 sequences, roughly 15% of them found a single time. Jointly, the top ten make up 20% to 25% of the sample. The sequencing sample was made of PBMCs or a T cell subset sorted from them (not recorded which). The receptors come from a young man who had mild COVID-19 (a few samples of this study predate the infection). The sample titles of this study are shuffled in the database, so cell type and time point are left out; the donor was told from shared clones.

This clonotype occurred a few times. This chain links TRBV6-5 with TRBJ1-2; D might be TRBD1 (5 bases). Germline-derived CDR1 and CDR2 are MNHEY and SVGAGI. V was cut by 0 bases and J by 8 bases, with 10 bases left in between. The CDR3 sequence is 13 residues long. CDR3 residues: CASSYSTVTGYTF. For the CDR3, the DNA is TGTGCCAGCAGTTACTCGACAGTAACCGGCTACACCTTC.

This chain connects TRBV6-5 to TRBJ2-3; 8 bases fit TRBD2. The CDR3 contains 15 residues. The junction had 6 bases not matched to a gene; V was cut back by 2 bases and J by 5 bases. CDR1 and CDR2 (germline): MNHEY, SVGAGI. CDR3 coding DNA: TGTGCCAGCAGTTACCGCGCGGGGGGCGGAGATACGCAGTATTTT. Encoded protein: CASSYRAGGGDTQYF.

The genes are TRBV20-1 and TRBJ1-1; no clear D. Germline CDR1 DFQATT, CDR2 SNEGSKA (reference sequence). This CDR3 is built from 15 residues. The V end lost 0 bases, the J end lost 5 bases, and 16 bases lay between the germline ends. In nucleotides, the CDR3 is TGCAGTGCTAGAGATCTGGGAAGACCGGGGACTGAAGCTTTCTTT. Protein: CSARDLGRPGTEAFF.

This clonotype was detected only a few times. The chain has TRBV9 and TRBJ2-7; no reliable D call. Germline V gene sequence: CDR1 SGDLS, CDR2 YYNGEE. This CDR3 comprises 11 residues. With 3 bases removed from V and 6 bases from J, the gap between germline ends came to 7 bases. The DNA for the CDR3 is TGTGCCAGCAGCGGAGCTGGCGAGCAGTACTTC. Its translation is CASSGAGEQYF.

A few counts support this clonotype. V gene TRBV5-1 combines with J gene TRBJ2-4; 7 bases line up with TRBD1. CDR3 size: 14 residues. Germline CDR1 is SGHRS and CDR2 is YFSETQ. After removal of 4 bases from V and 7 bases from J, the junction contained 8 bases not matched to a gene. As DNA, the CDR3 is TGCGCCAGCAGCGTACAGGGGATGGACAACATTCAGTACTTC. This sequence encodes CASSVQGMDNIQYF.

In its sample, this clonotype was seen a few times. The chain carries TRBV4-3 and TRBJ1-2; TRBD1 aligns across 9 bases. CDR1 LGHNA and CDR2 YSLEER come from the germline V gene. Germline trimming cut 2 bases from V and 2 bases from J; bases unmatched to any gene: 6. CDR3 size: 16 residues. CDR3 loop: CASSQPFGQGNYGYTF. As DNA, the CDR3 is TGCGCCAGCAGCCAACCGTTCGGACAGGGGAACTATGGCTACACCTTC.

The rearrangement joins TRBV20-1 to TRBJ1-1; D call uncertain. This CDR3 has 13 amino acids. Germline CDR1 DFQATT, CDR2 SNEGSKA (reference sequence). Trimming left V 5 bases short and J 4 bases short, with 14 bases between. The CDR3 sequence: CSARRVAGTEAFF. The CDR3 bases are TGCAGTGCTCGCCGGGTTGCCGGCACTGAAGCTTTCTTT.

The chain is built from TRBV6-5 and TRBJ2-1, with 8 bases fitting TRBD1. V lost 2 bases, J lost 2 bases, and 5 bases stayed unmatched. This CDR3 contains 16 residues. The germline gives CDR1 MNHEY, CDR2 SVGAGI. CDR3 protein: CASSYPGQVTYNEQFF. CDR3 in DNA: TGTGCCAGCAGTTACCCGGGACAGGTCACCTACAATGAGCAGTTCTTC.

This clonotype was found a few times. The chain employs TRBV12-3 or TRBV12-4 and TRBJ1-4; D remains unclear. Trimming removed 5 bases at V and 5 bases at J, with 6 bases between. This CDR3 contains 12 residues. The CDR3 coding sequence is TGTGCCAGCAGTAAGACGAATGAAAAACTGTTTTTT. This sequence encodes CASSKTNEKLFF.

This clonotype was observed a handful of times. The gene calls are TRBV7-9 and TRBJ2-3, with a weak D call TRBD2 (7 bases). CDR1 and CDR2 from the germline V gene are SEHNR and FQNEAQ (reference sequence). The CDR3 has 15 amino acids. V gave up 5 bases and J gave up 1 base, with 13 bases separating them. The CDR3 sequence: CASSGGGRGTDTQYF. For the CDR3, the DNA is TGTGCCAGCAGCGGGGGGGGCCGGGGCACAGATACGCAGTATTTT.

This rearrangement joins TRBV24-1 to TRBJ2-3, with 7 bases identical to TRBD1. Germline CDR1 and CDR2: KGHDR and SFDVKD. Trimming removed 4 bases from V and 1 base from J; junction bases left unmatched: 7. CDR3 size: 16 residues. CDR3 sequence reads: CATSDSRQGGTDTQYF. CDR3 nucleotide sequence: TGTGCCACCAGTGACTCTAGACAGGGAGGCACAGATACGCAGTATTTT.

This chain joins TRBV11-2 and TRBJ2-3, with D maybe TRBD1 (6 bases). Trimming cost V 4 bases and J 5 bases, with 13 bases left between them. Germline lookup yields CDR1 SGHAT and CDR2 FQNNGV. The CDR3 runs to 14 residues. CDR3 amino acids: CASSSWDNGDTQYF. The DNA for the CDR3 is TGTGCCAGCAGCTCTTGGGACAACGGAGATACGCAGTATTTT.

The chain links TRBV5-1 to TRBJ2-5; the match to TRBD1 covers 7 bases. The junction had 5 bases not matched to a gene; V was cut back by 2 bases and J by 4 bases. The CDR3 is 14 residues long. Per the germline V gene, CDR1 is SGHRS and CDR2 is YFSETQ. CDR3 nucleotide sequence: TGCGCCAGCAGCTTAGACAGGGCAGGAGAGACCCAGTACTTC. This codes for CASSLDRAGETQYF.

The chain couples TRBV6-6 to TRBJ1-2; the match to TRBD1 covers 8 bases. V was clipped by 6 bases and J by 7 bases; unmatched bases: 10. In germline, CDR1 is MNHNY, CDR2 SVGAGI (reference sequence). This CDR3 region has 14 residues. The CDR3 is CASRETRGRGGYTF. The CDR3 DNA reads as TGTGCCAGCAGGGAAACCAGGGGGCGGGGTGGCTACACCTTC.

The sample holds a few counts of this clonotype. V and J are TRBV24-1 and TRBJ2-1, with 9 bases fitting TRBD1. Germline-derived CDR1 and CDR2 are KGHDR and SFDVKD. The CDR3 covers 15 residues. The junction had 7 bases not matched to a gene; V was cut back by 2 bases and J by 9 bases. CDR3 sequence (DNA): TGTGCCACCAGTGATTCCACGGACAGGGGAGTTGAGCAGTTCTTC. This codes for CATSDSTDRGVEQFF.

This clonotype was seen a handful of times. The J gene is TRBJ2-7, the V gene TRBV20-1; 9 positions agree with TRBD2. With 0 bases clipped from V and 4 bases from J, the junction kept 4 bases outside the gene matches. The CDR3 has 14 residues. Germline V gene data show CDR1 as DFQATT and CDR2 as SNEGSKA (reference sequence). This chain's CDR3 is CSARDRAGGYEQYF. The CDR3 region has the DNA TGCAGTGCTAGAGATCGAGCGGGGGGATACGAGCAGTACTTC.

V usage is TRBV10-3 and J usage is TRBJ1-1; D unclear. Per germline, CDR1 ENHRY and CDR2 SYGVKD. With 8 bases removed from V and 1 base from J, the gap between germline ends came to 5 bases. This CDR3 spans 11 amino acids. The CDR3 loop is CAIGTNTEAFF. CDR3 coding DNA: TGTGCCATCGGTACGAACACTGAAGCTTTCTTT.

Remarks on this clonotype: This may be a read error, as it is one base from a much larger clone. V gene TRBV5-1 combines with J gene TRBJ2-3; D not certain. This CDR3 is 14 amino acids long. CDR1 SGHRS and CDR2 YFSETQ come from the germline V gene. With 5 bases removed from V and 5 bases from J, the gap between germline ends came to 15 bases. The CDR3 DNA is TGCGCCAGCAGTCGAGATTCTCGGAGAGATACGCAGTATTTT. This sequence encodes CASSRDSRRDTQYF. Full variable domain (rest looked up from reference TRBV5-1 and TRBJ2-3): KAGVTQTPRYLIKTRGQQVTLSCSPISGHRSVSWYQQTPGQGLQFLFEYFSETQRNKGNFPGRFSGRQFSNSRSEMNVSTLELGDSALYLCASSRDSRRDTQYFGPGTRLTVL.

The chain carries TRBV7-9 and TRBJ2-1, with TRBD1 matching 7 bases. After removal of 0 bases from V and 0 bases from J, the junction contained 5 bases not matched to a gene. The CDR3 contains 17 residues. Germline assignment: CDR1 SEHNR and CDR2 FQNEAQ (reference sequence). CDR3 DNA: TGTGCCAGCAGCTTAGCGGGGACAGTGTCCTCCTACAATGAGCAGTTCTTC. This encodes CASSLAGTVSSYNEQFF.

The table lists this clonotype with many counts. The rearrangement joins TRBV15 to TRBJ2-3; 7 nucleotides line up with TRBD1. J was trimmed by 8 bases and V by 2 bases; bases with no gene match: 4. CDR1 and CDR2 from the germline V gene are LNHNV and YYDKDF (reference sequence). The CDR3 runs to 13 residues. Written as DNA, the CDR3 is TGTGCCACCAGCAGAACAGGGGATGGTACGCAGTATTTT. Encoded protein: CATSRTGDGTQYF. The whole variable domain, remainder taken from reference TRBV15 and TRBJ2-3, is DAMVIQNPRYQVTQFGKPVTLSCSQTLNHNVMYWYQQKSSQAPKLLFHYYDKDFNNEADTPDNFQSRRPNTSFCFLDIRSPGLGDTAMYLCATSRTGDGTQYFGPGTRLTVL.

This clonotype was seen repeatedly, ten times or more. This sequence joins TRBV5-1 and TRBJ1-5; D is perhaps TRBD1 (5 bases). This CDR3 comprises 15 residues. The V gene lost 7 bases and the J gene lost 8 bases, with 22 bases spanning the gap. Germline V gene data show CDR1 as SGHRS and CDR2 as YFSETQ. As DNA, the CDR3 is TGCGCCAGCCGTCTGGGGGAAAAAAAGCAAGAGCCCCAGCATTTT. It codes for CASRLGEKKQEPQHF.